This T cell receptor (beta chain) was recovered during a study of identical twins. TCRdb redid the calling of the 5' RACE reads with MiXCR, one entry per CDR3 protein. The sample shows about 530,000 distinct CDR3 sequences, under 25% of them seen only once. Overall study findings and caveats: Cross-sectional statistical analysis, not tracking of the same donors, underpinned the conclusions. Out-of-frame alpha sequences shared by twins showed excess low generation probability. A lower insertion count was a feature of abundant cord blood beta clonotypes, with no such feature in memory repertoires.

Turning to this clonotype: What it binds is not known.

In every case, the donor was a healthy Caucasian. These data also formed part of another study, on yellow fever vaccine responses in identical twins.

The sequence was obtained from a woman between 18 and 30 years old in good health. Material for sequencing was CD4+ T cells sorted from blood.

CDR3 amino acids: CAISPSTGAYEQYF. The CDR3 DNA follows: TGTGCCATCAGTCCATCGACAGGGGCCTACGAGCAGTACTTC. The chain has TRBV10-3 and TRBJ2-7; 8 bases are shared with TRBD1. Unmatched junction bases numbered 5, after V lost 5 bases and J lost 2 bases. CDR3 size: 14 residues. The germline V gene has CDR1 ENHRY and CDR2 SYGVKD.